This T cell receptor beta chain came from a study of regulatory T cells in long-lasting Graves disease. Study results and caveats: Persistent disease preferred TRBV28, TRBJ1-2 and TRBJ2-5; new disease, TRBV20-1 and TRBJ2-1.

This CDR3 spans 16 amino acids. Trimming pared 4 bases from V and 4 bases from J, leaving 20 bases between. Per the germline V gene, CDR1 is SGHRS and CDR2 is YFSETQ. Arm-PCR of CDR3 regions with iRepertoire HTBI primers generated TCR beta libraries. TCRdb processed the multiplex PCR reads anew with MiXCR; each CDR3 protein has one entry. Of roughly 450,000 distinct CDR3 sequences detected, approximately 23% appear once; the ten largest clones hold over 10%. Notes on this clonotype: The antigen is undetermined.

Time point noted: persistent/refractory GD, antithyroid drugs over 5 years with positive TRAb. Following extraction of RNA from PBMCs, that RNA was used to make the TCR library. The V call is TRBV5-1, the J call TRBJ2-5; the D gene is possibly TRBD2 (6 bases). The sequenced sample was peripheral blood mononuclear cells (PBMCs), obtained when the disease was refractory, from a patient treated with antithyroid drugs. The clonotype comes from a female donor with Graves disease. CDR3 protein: CASSRRGFLMRETQYF. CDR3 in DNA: TGCGCCAGCAGCAGACGGGGGTTCCTCATGAGAGAGACCCAGTACTTC. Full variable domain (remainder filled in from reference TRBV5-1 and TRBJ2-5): KAGVTQTPRYLIKTRGQQVTLSCSPISGHRSVSWYQQTPGQGLQFLFEYFSETQRNKGNFPGRFSGRQFSNSRSEMNVSTLELGDSALYLCASSRRGFLMRETQYFGPGTRLLVL.